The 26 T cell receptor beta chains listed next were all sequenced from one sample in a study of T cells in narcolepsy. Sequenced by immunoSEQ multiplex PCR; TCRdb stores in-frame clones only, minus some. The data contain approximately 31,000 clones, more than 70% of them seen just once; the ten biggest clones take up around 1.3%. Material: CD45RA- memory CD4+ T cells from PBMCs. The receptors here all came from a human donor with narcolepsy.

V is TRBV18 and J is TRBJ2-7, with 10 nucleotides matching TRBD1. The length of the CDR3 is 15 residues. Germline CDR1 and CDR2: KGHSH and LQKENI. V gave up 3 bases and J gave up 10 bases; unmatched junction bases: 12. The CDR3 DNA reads TGTGCCAGCTCACCTCAAGAGACAGGGGGCGCGTCTCAGTACTTC. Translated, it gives CASSPQETGGASQYF.

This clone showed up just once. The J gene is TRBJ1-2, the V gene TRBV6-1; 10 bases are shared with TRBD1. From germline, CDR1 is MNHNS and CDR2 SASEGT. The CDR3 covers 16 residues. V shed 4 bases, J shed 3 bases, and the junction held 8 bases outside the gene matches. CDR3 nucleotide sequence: TGTGCCAGCAGTGGCCGGGGACAGGGGACGTACTATGGCTACACCTTC. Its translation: CASSGRGQGTYYGYTF.

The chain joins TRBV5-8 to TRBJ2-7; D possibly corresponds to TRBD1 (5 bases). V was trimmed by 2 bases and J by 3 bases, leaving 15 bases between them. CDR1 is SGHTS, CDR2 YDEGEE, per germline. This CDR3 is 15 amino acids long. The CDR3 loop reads CASSLTRQSVYEQYF. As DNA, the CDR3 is TGTGCCAGCAGCTTAACCCGACAGAGCGTCTACGAGCAGTACTTC.

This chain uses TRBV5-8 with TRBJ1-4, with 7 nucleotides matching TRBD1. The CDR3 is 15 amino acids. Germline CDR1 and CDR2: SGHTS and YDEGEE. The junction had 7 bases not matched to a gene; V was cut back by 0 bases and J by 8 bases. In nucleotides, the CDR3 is TGTGCCAGCAGCTTGGTTTCAGGGGGATTGGAAAAACTGTTTTTT. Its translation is CASSLVSGGLEKLFF.

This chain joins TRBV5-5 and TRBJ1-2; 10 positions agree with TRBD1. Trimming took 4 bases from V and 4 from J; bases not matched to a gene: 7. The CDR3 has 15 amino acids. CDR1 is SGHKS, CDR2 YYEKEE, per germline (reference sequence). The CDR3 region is CASSPRTGGIYGYTF. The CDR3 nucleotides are TGTGCCAGCAGCCCTCGGACAGGGGGGATCTATGGCTACACCTTC.

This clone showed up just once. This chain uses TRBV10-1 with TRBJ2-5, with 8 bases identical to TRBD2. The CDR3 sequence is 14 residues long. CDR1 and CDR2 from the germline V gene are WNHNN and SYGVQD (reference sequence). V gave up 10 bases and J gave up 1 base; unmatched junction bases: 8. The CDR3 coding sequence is TGCGCCACTTTACACGGGGGGGCCCAAGAGACCCAGTACTTC. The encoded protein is CATLHGGAQETQYF.

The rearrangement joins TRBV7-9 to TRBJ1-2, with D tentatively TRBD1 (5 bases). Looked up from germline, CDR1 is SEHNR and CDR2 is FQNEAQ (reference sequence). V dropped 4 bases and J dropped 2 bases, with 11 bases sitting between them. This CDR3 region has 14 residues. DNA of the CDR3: TGTGCCAGCAGCTCCCGGGACCCCAACTATGGCTACACCTTC. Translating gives CASSSRDPNYGYTF.

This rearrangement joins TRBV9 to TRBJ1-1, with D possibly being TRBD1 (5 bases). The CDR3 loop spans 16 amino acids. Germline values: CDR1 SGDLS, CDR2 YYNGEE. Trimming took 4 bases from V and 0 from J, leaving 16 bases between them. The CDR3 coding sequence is TGTGCCAGCAGCCCTACCTTCCAGGGCTTGAACACTGAAGCTTTCTTT. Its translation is CASSPTFQGLNTEAFF.

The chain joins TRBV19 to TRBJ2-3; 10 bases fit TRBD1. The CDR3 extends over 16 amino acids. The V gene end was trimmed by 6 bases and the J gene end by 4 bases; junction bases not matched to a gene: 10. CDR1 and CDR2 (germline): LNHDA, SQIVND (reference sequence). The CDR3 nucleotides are TGTGCCAGTAGCTTCCCGGGACAGGGGTCGGCAGATACGCAGTATTTT. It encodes CASSFPGQGSADTQYF.

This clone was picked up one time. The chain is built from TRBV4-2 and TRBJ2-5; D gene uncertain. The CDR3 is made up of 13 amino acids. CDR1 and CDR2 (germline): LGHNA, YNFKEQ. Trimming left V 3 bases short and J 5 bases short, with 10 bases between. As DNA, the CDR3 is TGTGCCAGCAGCCAGCAGGACGGGGAGACCCAGTACTTC. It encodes CASSQQDGETQYF.

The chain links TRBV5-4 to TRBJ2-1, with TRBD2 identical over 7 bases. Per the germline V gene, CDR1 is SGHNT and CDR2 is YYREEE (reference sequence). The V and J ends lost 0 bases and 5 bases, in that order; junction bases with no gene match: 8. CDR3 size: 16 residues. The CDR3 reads CASSLERAGMNNEQFF. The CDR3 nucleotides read TGTGCCAGCAGCTTGGAGCGAGCGGGGATGAACAATGAGCAGTTCTTC. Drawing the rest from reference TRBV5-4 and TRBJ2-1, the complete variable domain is ETGVTQSPTHLIKTRGQQVTLRCSSQSGHNTVSWYQQALGQGPQFIFQYYREEENGRGNFPPRFSGLQFPNYSSELNVNALELDDSALYLCASSLERAGMNNEQFFGPGTRLTVL.

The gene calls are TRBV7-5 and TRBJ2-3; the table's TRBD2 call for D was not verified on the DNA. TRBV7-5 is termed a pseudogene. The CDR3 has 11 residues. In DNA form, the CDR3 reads TGTGGAAGGCGGGAGAGCGATACGCAGTATTTT. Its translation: CGRRESDTQYF.

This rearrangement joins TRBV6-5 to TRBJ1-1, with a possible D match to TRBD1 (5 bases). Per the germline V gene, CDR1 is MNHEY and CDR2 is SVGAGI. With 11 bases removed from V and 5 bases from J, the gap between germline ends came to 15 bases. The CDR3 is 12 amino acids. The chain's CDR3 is CAGRDSRTEAFF. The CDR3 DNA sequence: TGTGCCGGCCGGGACTCCAGAACTGAAGCTTTCTTT.

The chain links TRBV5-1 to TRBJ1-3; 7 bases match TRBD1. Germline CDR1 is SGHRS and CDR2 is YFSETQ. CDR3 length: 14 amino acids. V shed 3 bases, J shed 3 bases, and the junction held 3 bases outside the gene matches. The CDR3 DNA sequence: TGCGCCAGCAGCTCCGGGACAGATGGAAACACCATATATTTT. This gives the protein CASSSGTDGNTIYF. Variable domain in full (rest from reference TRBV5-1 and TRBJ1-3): KAGVTQTPRYLIKTRGQQVTLSCSPISGHRSVSWYQQTPGQGLQFLFEYFSETQRNKGNFPGRFSGRQFSNSRSEMNVSTLELGDSALYLCASSSGTDGNTIYFGEGSWLTVV.

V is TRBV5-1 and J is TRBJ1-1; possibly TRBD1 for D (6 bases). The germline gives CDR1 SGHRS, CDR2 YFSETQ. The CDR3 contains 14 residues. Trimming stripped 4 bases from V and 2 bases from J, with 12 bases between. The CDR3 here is CASSKDSPNTEAFF. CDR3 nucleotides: TGCGCCAGCAGCAAGGACAGTCCTAACACTGAAGCTTTCTTT.

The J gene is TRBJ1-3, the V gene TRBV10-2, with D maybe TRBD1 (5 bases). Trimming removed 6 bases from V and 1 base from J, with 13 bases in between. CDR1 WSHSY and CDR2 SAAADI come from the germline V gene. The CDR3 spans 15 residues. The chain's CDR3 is CASSPGPLSGNTIYF. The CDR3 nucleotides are TGCGCCAGCAGCCCGGGACCGTTGTCTGGAAACACCATATATTTT.

The CDR3 is CASSLGQRSNSPLHF. The CDR3 DNA reads as TGCGCCAGCAGCCTGGGACAGCGATCCAATTCACCCCTCCACTTT. The V and J genes are TRBV4-1 and TRBJ1-6, with 7 bases aligning to TRBD1. The V segment lost 4 bases and the J segment 7 bases; nucleotides outside the gene matches: 7. This CDR3 spans 15 amino acids. Germline V gene lookup returns CDR1 MGHRA and CDR2 YSYEKL.

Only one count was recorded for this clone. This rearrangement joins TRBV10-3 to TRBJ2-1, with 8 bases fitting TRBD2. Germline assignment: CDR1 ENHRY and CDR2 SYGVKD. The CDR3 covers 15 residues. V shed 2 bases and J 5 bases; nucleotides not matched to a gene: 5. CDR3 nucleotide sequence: TGTGCCATCAGTGAGCGCGGGGGGCCGAACAATGAGCAGTTCTTC. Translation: CAISERGGPNNEQFF.

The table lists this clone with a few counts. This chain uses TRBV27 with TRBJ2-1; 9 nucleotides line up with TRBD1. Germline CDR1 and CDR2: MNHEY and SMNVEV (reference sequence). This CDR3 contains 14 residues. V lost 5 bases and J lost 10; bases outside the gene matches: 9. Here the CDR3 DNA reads TGTGCCAGCAGTCCGGGGGACAGGGTAAGGGAGCAGTTCTTC. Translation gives CASSPGDRVREQFF.

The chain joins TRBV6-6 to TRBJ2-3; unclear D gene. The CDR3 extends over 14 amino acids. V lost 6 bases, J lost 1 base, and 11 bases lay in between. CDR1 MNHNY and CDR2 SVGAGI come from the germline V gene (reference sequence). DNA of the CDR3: TGTGCCAGCAGGTCGAGTGGAGGCACAGATACGCAGTATTTT. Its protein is CASRSSGGTDTQYF.

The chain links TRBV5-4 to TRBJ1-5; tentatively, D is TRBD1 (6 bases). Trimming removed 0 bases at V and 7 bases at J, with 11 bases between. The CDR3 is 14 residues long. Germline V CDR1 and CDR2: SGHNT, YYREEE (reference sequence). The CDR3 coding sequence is TGTGCCAGCAGCTTGGAAGGGGGAGGCCAGCCCCAGCATTTT. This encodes CASSLEGGGQPQHF.

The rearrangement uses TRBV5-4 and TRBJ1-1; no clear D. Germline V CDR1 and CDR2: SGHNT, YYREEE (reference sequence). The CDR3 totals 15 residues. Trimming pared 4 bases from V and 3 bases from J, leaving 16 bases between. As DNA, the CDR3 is TGTGCCAGCAGCCTCCTACATGGGGTTGACACTGAAGCTTTCTTT. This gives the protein CASSLLHGVDTEAFF.

The CDR3 loop is CASRPFRDGDEAFF. The DNA for the CDR3 is TGTGCCAGCAGACCATTCCGGGACGGAGATGAAGCTTTCTTT. This rearrangement joins TRBV4-2 to TRBJ1-1; possible D gene TRBD1, 5 bases. This CDR3 region has 14 residues. Trimming cost V 6 bases and J 7 bases, with 18 bases left between them. Germline V lookup: CDR1 LGHNA, CDR2 YNFKEQ.

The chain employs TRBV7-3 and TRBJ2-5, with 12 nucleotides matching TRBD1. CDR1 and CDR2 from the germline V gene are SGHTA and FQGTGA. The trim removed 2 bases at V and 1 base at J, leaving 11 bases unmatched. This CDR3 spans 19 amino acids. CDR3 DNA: TGTGCCAGCAGCTTACTAGGGACAGGGGGCGCGTTGCCCCAAGAGACCCAGTACTTC. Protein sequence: CASSLLGTGGALPQETQYF. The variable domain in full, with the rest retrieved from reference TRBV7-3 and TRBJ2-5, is GAGVSQTPSNKVTEKGKYVELRCDPISGHTALYWYRQSLGQGPEFLIYFQGTGAADDSGLPNDRFFAVRPEGSVSTLKIQRTERGDSAVYLCASSLLGTGGALPQETQYFGPGTRLLVL.

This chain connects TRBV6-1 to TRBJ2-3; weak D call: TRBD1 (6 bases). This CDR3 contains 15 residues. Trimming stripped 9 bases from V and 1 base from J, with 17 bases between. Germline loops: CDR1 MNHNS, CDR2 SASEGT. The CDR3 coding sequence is TGTGCCAGTTCAGAGGGGGTCCGGGGCACAGATACGCAGTATTTT. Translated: CASSEGVRGTDTQYF.

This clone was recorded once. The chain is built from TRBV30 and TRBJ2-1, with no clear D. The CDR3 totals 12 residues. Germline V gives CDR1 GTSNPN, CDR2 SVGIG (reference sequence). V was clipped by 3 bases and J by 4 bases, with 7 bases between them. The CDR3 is CAWRGKYNEQFF. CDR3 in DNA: TGTGCCTGGAGAGGGAAGTACAATGAGCAGTTCTTC.